These 27 T cell receptor beta chains came from one sample sequenced in a study of control samples from healthy donors and cancer patients. Repertoires were generated with immunoSEQ multiplex PCR, while TCRdb's copy carries only in-frame clones and drops some. The sample includes about 120,000 clones, 89% seen only once; the top ten take around 40%. Sequencing was carried out using blood. The receptors were sampled from a man aged 45-65 years in good health.

The chain links TRBV27 to TRBJ2-7; D not certain. Germline V CDR1 and CDR2: MNHEY, SMNVEV (reference sequence). Deletions cut 0 bases from V and 4 bases from J, with 13 bases between. CDR3 size: 15 residues. Here the CDR3 DNA reads TGTGCCAGCAGTTTATCGTACAACAGCGAGTACGAGCAGTACTTC. Encoded protein: CASSLSYNSEYEQYF.

The rearrangement joins TRBV6-5 to TRBJ1-5, with D perhaps matching TRBD1 (6 bases). Deletions cut 6 bases from V and 6 bases from J, with 12 bases between. CDR3 size: 13 residues. Germline lookup yields CDR1 MNHEY and CDR2 SVGAGI. The CDR3, as DNA: TGTGCCAGCAGCCCAACAGGGATTCAGCCCCAGCATTTT. Protein: CASSPTGIQPQHF.

This chain links TRBV4-1 with TRBJ1-1, with unresolved D. In germline, CDR1 is MGHRA, CDR2 YSYEKL. Trimming pared 4 bases from V and 3 bases from J, leaving 9 bases between. This CDR3 contains 13 residues. This chain's CDR3 is CASSREGDTEAFF. DNA of the CDR3: TGCGCCAGCAGCCGGGAGGGTGACACTGAAGCTTTCTTT.

The V and J genes are TRBV6-2 or TRBV6-3 and TRBJ1-4; TRBD1 matches at 7 bases. V dropped 1 base and J dropped 3; count of bases not matched to a gene: 2. Per the germline V gene, CDR1 is MNHEY and CDR2 is SVGEGT. The CDR3 runs to 15 residues. This chain's CDR3 is CASSYFGTANEKLFF. As DNA, the CDR3 is TGTGCCAGCAGTTACTTCGGGACAGCTAATGAAAAACTGTTTTTT.

This clone was detected only once. The chain couples TRBV2 to TRBJ2-7; 9 nucleotides match TRBD1. Germline values: CDR1 SNHLY, CDR2 FYNNEI. This CDR3 has 13 amino acids. V shed 6 bases, J shed 1 base, and the junction held 1 base outside the gene matches. The CDR3 spells CASRGTGSYEQYF. As DNA, the CDR3 is TGTGCCAGCAGGGGGACAGGGTCCTACGAGCAGTACTTC.

CDR3 in amino acids: CASSPHTVGLNTEAFF. The CDR3 bases are TGCGCCAGCAGCCCTCATACCGTGGGGCTGAACACTGAAGCTTTCTTT. The chain combines TRBV5-1 with TRBJ1-1; tentatively, D is TRBD1 (5 bases). The V end lost 4 bases, the J end lost 0 bases, and 16 bases lay between the germline ends. This CDR3 has 16 amino acids. Germline CDR1 and CDR2: SGHRS and YFSETQ.

The genes are TRBV4-1 and TRBJ2-6, with D unresolved. Per the germline V gene, CDR1 is MGHRA and CDR2 is YSYEKL. Trimming shortened V by 4 bases and J by 3 bases, and 10 bases separated the two germline ends. The CDR3 sequence is 15 residues long. The chain's CDR3 is CASSLWGGGANVLTF. The CDR3 DNA reads TGCGCCAGCAGCCTCTGGGGTGGTGGGGCCAACGTCCTGACTTTC.

The genes are TRBV6-5 and TRBJ1-6; 10 bases align to TRBD1. The CDR3 has 15 residues. With 6 bases clipped from V and 6 bases from J, the junction kept 5 bases outside the gene matches. CDR1 MNHEY and CDR2 SVGAGI come from the germline V gene. CDR3 coding DNA: TGTGCCAGCAGACGACAGGGGGCAAGTAATTCACCCCTCCACTTT. Its protein is CASRRQGASNSPLHF.

Details on this clone: The sample carries other DNA sequences with the same CDR3. The V and J genes are TRBV10-3 and TRBJ1-1; 7 bases align to TRBD1. J gave up 5 bases and V 3 bases, and 9 bases lay outside the gene matches. The germline V gene encodes CDR1 ENHRY and CDR2 SYGVKD. The CDR3 totals 15 residues. CDR3 sequence reads: CAISERGGGGTEAFF. The CDR3 DNA is TGTGCCATCAGTGAAAGGGGAGGGGGCGGGACTGAAGCTTTCTTT.

This clone was recorded a few times. The chain joins TRBV10-3 to TRBJ1-5; TRBD1 agrees at 9 bases. Germline lookup yields CDR1 ENHRY and CDR2 SYGVKD. The length of the CDR3 is 16 residues. V lost 3 bases, J lost 7 bases, and 10 bases stayed unmatched. The CDR3 nucleotides are TGTGCCATCAGTGAACCCGGGACAGGGAGGGAGCAGCCCCAGCATTTT. This codes for CAISEPGTGREQPQHF.

The genes are TRBV25-1 and TRBJ2-3; D is undetermined. V dropped 1 base and J dropped 7 bases, with 3 bases sitting between them. Germline V gene lookup returns CDR1 MGHDK and CDR2 SYGVNS. The CDR3 spans 11 residues. The CDR3 DNA reads as TGTGCCAGCAGTGAATTTAATACGCAGTATTTT. This translates into CASSEFNTQYF.

This clone occurred once. The chain combines TRBV2 with TRBJ1-3; D is possibly TRBD1 (5 bases). The CDR3 runs to 13 residues. Germline loops: CDR1 SNHLY, CDR2 FYNNEI. Deletions cut 4 bases from V and 3 bases from J, with 7 bases between. CDR3 sequence: CASSVTGGNTIYF. The CDR3 bases are TGTGCCAGCAGTGTTACAGGTGGAAACACCATATATTTT.

The genes are TRBV27 and TRBJ2-5; D remains unclear. The CDR3 runs 14 residues. The V gene's germline CDR1 is MNHEY and CDR2 SMNVEV (reference sequence). Trimming pared 4 bases from V and 5 bases from J, leaving 14 bases between. CDR3 nucleotide sequence: TGTGCCAGCAGTTCATACCTCAATCGGGAGACCCAGTACTTC. This translates into CASSSYLNRETQYF.

This chain joins TRBV3-1 (or the pseudogene TRBV3-2) and TRBJ2-2, with D uncertain. Between the trimmed V and J ends, which lost 6 bases and 6 bases, there was a span of 8 bases. The CDR3 has 12 amino acids. CDR1 is LGHDT, CDR2 YNNKEL, per germline (reference sequence). The CDR3, as DNA: TGTGCCAGCAGTCGGACGGCCGGGGAGCTGTTTTTT. The encoded protein is CASSRTAGELFF.

The chain joins TRBV7-8 to TRBJ1-1; D possibly corresponds to TRBD1 (5 bases). The germline V and J ends were trimmed by 1 base and 3 bases, with 15 bases remaining between them. Germline lookup yields CDR1 SGHVS and CDR2 FQNEAQ. This CDR3 has 16 amino acids. CDR3 nucleotide sequence: TGTGCCAGCAGCTTAGGAAGACAGATCCCGGACACTGAAGCTTTCTTT. This encodes CASSLGRQIPDTEAFF.

CDR3 in DNA: TGTGCCAGCAGCTTAGGGGTTGGCAAGACCCTCCACTTT. This translates into CASSLGVGKTLHF. The rearrangement links TRBV7-2 to TRBJ1-6; D remains ambiguous. This CDR3 is built from 13 residues. The germline V gene encodes CDR1 SGHTA and CDR2 FQGNSA. Trimming cost V 1 base and J 14 bases, with 12 bases left between them.

The chain employs TRBV6-6 and TRBJ1-2; 7 bases map to TRBD1. The V gene's germline CDR1 is MNHNY and CDR2 SVGAGI (reference sequence). The CDR3 runs to 13 residues. The junction had 6 bases not matched to a gene; V was cut back by 6 bases and J by 5 bases. The chain's CDR3 is CASSRQGSYGYTF. The CDR3 coding sequence is TGTGCCAGCAGCCGACAGGGAAGTTATGGCTACACCTTC.

This CDR3 is CASLYGSEAFF. DNA for the CDR3: TGCGCCAGCCTTTATGGGTCTGAAGCTTTCTTT. This sequence joins TRBV4-1 and TRBJ1-1; D gene ambiguous. Germline CDR1 is MGHRA and CDR2 is YSYEKL. CDR3 length equals 11 residues. V shed 8 bases and J shed 6 bases, with 10 bases lying between them.

The chain carries TRBV3-1 (or the pseudogene TRBV3-2) and TRBJ1-6, with 7 bases aligning to TRBD1. The V gene end was trimmed by 1 base and the J gene end by 10 bases; junction bases not matched to a gene: 4. Per the germline V gene, CDR1 is LGHDT and CDR2 is YNNKEL (reference sequence). The CDR3 length is 14 residues. CDR3 nucleotides: TGTGCCAGCAGCCAAGTCGACAGGGACTCACCCCTCCACTTT. Its protein is CASSQVDRDSPLHF.

The chain joins TRBV5-1 to TRBJ1-2; TRBD1 matches at 7 bases. Germline V gene lookup returns CDR1 SGHRS and CDR2 YFSETQ. The J segment lost 4 bases and the V segment lost 5 bases, leaving 14 bases of the junction unmatched. There are 16 residues in the CDR3. CDR3 bases: TGCGCCAGCAGTACAGGGGACGCCCATGATATCTATGGCTACACCTTC. Translation: CASSTGDAHDIYGYTF.

The rearrangement joins TRBV6-4 to TRBJ1-5, with a possible D match to TRBD1 (5 bases). This CDR3 spans 15 amino acids. The V end was cut by 4 bases, the J end by 3 bases, with 13 bases between. CDR1 is MRHNA and CDR2 is SNTAGT in the germline V gene. The CDR3: CASSAQGGNNQPQHF. DNA for the CDR3: TGTGCCAGCAGTGCTCAGGGAGGGAACAATCAGCCCCAGCATTTT.

V is TRBV19 and J is TRBJ1-1, with no clear D. V was trimmed by 1 base and J by 0 bases, leaving 6 bases between them. This CDR3 has 14 residues. From germline, CDR1 is LNHDA and CDR2 SQIVND (reference sequence). CDR3 residues: CASSIVGVNTEAFF. In DNA form, the CDR3 reads TGTGCCAGTAGTATAGTAGGCGTGAACACTGAAGCTTTCTTT.

The V gene is TRBV3-1 (or the pseudogene TRBV3-2), the J gene TRBJ2-7; 9 bases line up with TRBD2. This CDR3 region has 15 residues. The V gene's germline CDR1 is LGHDT and CDR2 YNNKEL (reference sequence). The V segment lost 4 bases and the J segment 6 bases; nucleotides outside the gene matches: 10. DNA of the CDR3: TGTGCCAGCAGCCCCCGGGCAGCGGGGGGCCCCGAGCAGTACTTC. It is translated as CASSPRAAGGPEQYF.

The chain joins TRBV18 to TRBJ2-3; D is ambiguous. The CDR3 has 14 residues. Trimming left V 3 bases short and J 2 bases short, with 9 bases between. Per germline, CDR1 KGHSH and CDR2 LQKENI. The CDR3 DNA reads as TGTGCCAGCTCACCCGACACCCACACAGATACGCAGTATTTT. Translating gives CASSPDTHTDTQYF.

The CDR3 loop reads CASSAVPGQGTDTQYF. In DNA form, the CDR3 reads TGTGCCAGCAGCGCGGTCCCGGGACAGGGCACAGATACGCAGTATTTT. The chain links TRBV7-7 to TRBJ2-3; 8 nucleotides agree with TRBD1. Trimming at V came to 5 bases and at J to 1 base, leaving 8 bases not matched to a gene. This CDR3 spans 16 amino acids. The germline V gene encodes CDR1 SSHAT and CDR2 FNYEAQ (reference sequence).

J is TRBJ2-3 and V is TRBV6-4; 7 bases fit TRBD2. Germline CDR1 and CDR2: MRHNA and SNTAGT. The CDR3 spans 16 residues. J gave up 1 base and V 4 bases, and 8 bases lay outside the gene matches. The CDR3: CASSASGSGGTDTQYF. CDR3 nucleotides: TGTGCCAGCAGTGCCTCAGGGAGCGGGGGCACAGATACGCAGTATTTT.

This clone came up a few times. The chain has TRBV19 and TRBJ1-5; D possibly corresponds to TRBD1 (6 bases). Trimming left V 7 bases short and J 7 bases short, with 14 bases between. CDR3 size: 13 residues. Germline CDR1 LNHDA, CDR2 SQIVND (reference sequence). The CDR3 loop reads CASKEQGGQPQHF. The DNA for the CDR3 is TGTGCCAGTAAGGAACAGGGCGGACAGCCCCAGCATTTT.